The rows below give T cell receptor beta chains drawn from one sample of a study of memory CD4+ T cells and cytomegalovirus serostatus. Assay: immunoSEQ multiplex PCR; the TCRdb copy retains only in-frame clones and omits some. The repertoire holds some 49,000 clones, with roughly 80% as singletons. Source material: memory CD4+ T cells from blood. The receptors come from an adult in good health and CMV-seronegative. Both conserved end residues are part of each CDR3. D genes are given only for firm matches. Expanded clones are given a class, and other clones once, few, many or no size at all.

NA	TRBV30	few	TRBJ1-1	CAWSGQVNTEAFF	TGTGCCTGGAGTGGACAAGTGAACACTGAAGCTTTCTTT
TRBD1	TRBV29-1	NA	TRBJ1-1	CSAEWSGQVNTEAFF	TGCAGCGCCGAATGGTCCGGACAGGTGAACACTGAAGCTTTCTTT
TRBD1	TRBV15	once	TRBJ2-3	CATSRGTGGRADTQYF	TGTGCCACCAGCAGAGGGACAGGGGGCCGGGCAGATACGCAGTATTTT
NA	TRBV14	NA	TRBJ1-6	CASSQINSPLHF	TGTGCCAGCAGCCAAATCAATTCACCCCTCCACTTT
NA	TRBV6-5	NA	TRBJ1-1	CASSYGEGVRTEAFF	TGTGCCAGCAGTTACGGTGAGGGGGTGAGGACTGAAGCTTTCTTT
TRBD1	TRBV7-8	NA	TRBJ1-1	CASSLWDRMNTEAFF	TGTGCCAGCAGCTTATGGGACAGGATGAACACTGAAGCTTTCTTT
NA	TRBV7-9	NA	TRBJ2-1	CASSLTGLNRGQFF	TGTGCCAGCAGCTTAACGGGACTTAACAGAGGGCAGTTCTTC
NA	TRBV28	NA	TRBJ1-1	CASSTLPGNTEAFF	TGTGCCAGCAGTACCCTCCCGGGGAACACTGAAGCTTTCTTT
NA	TRBV14	NA	TRBJ2-3	CASSSTLRTQYF	TGTGCCAGCAGTTCGACGTTAAGGACGCAGTATTTT
NA	TRBV11-2	NA	TRBJ2-3	CASSLGVADTQYF	TGTGCCAGCAGCTTAGGAGTTGCAGATACGCAGTATTTT
NA	TRBV28	NA	TRBJ2-2	CASSSLEGISTGELFF	TGTGCCAGCAGTTCTCTAGAGGGAATTAGTACCGGGGAGCTGTTTTTT
NA	TRBV30	NA	TRBJ1-1	CAWSEGSGEAFF	TGTGCCTGGAGTGAGGGGTCCGGTGAAGCTTTCTTT
NA	TRBV7-3	NA	TRBJ2-2	CASSLLGTVGGELFF	TGTGCCAGCAGCCTTCTCGGGACCGTCGGCGGGGAGCTGTTTTTT
TRBD2	TRBV5-1	NA	TRBJ2-7	CASSLIAGGPEQYF	TGCGCCAGCAGCTTAATAGCGGGGGGCCCCGAGCAGTACTTC
NA	TRBV4-2	NA	TRBJ2-1	CASSQDSGNNEQFF	TGTGCCAGCAGCCAAGATTCTGGCAACAATGAGCAGTTCTTC
TRBD2	TRBV30	NA	TRBJ2-1	CAWSSGGHNEQFF	TGTGCCTGGAGTAGCGGGGGCCACAATGAGCAGTTCTTC
NA	TRBV11-3	few	TRBJ2-2	CASSSRDNPTNTGELFF	TGTGCCAGCAGCTCTAGGGACAACCCAACGAACACCGGGGAGCTGTTTTTT
TRBD2	TRBV7-2	once	TRBJ2-1	CASSRPSGVGEQFF	TGTGCCAGCAGTCGGCCTAGCGGGGTCGGTGAGCAGTTCTTC
TRBD1	TRBV28	NA	TRBJ1-2	CASWPDRGYYGYTF	TGTGCCAGCTGGCCAGACAGGGGATATTATGGCTACACCTTC
NA	TRBV27	NA	TRBJ2-3	CASRRIGAGDTQYF	TGTGCCAGCCGAAGAATCGGGGCGGGCGATACGCAGTATTTT
NA	TRBV28	NA	TRBJ1-2	CATTGRIHGYTF	TGTGCCACCACGGGACGGATCCATGGCTACACCTTC
NA	TRBV30	NA	TRBJ1-1	CAWSVGGGGEAFF	TGTGCCTGGAGTGTAGGCGGCGGGGGTGAAGCTTTCTTT
TRBD1	TRBV10-3	few	TRBJ1-1	CAIRGSQGAGNTEAFF	TGTGCCATCAGGGGGTCCCAGGGGGCCGGGAACACTGAAGCTTTCTTT
NA	TRBV7-8	NA	TRBJ1-4	CASSLRSQGLNEKLFF	TGTGCCAGCAGCTTAAGGTCTCAAGGTCTAAATGAAAAACTGTTTTTT
NA	TRBV11-2	few	TRBJ1-2	CASSQDSFSNYGYTF	TGTGCCAGCAGCCAAGACAGTTTCTCTAACTATGGCTACACCTTC
NA	TRBV19	NA	TRBJ1-2	CASNPGGPRSGYTF	TGTGCCAGTAACCCGGGGGGCCCACGTTCTGGCTACACCTTC
NA	TRBV6-5	NA	TRBJ2-5	CASSYSGRLQETQYF	TGTGCCAGCAGTTACTCGGGCCGGCTTCAAGAGACCCAGTACTTC
NA	TRBV6-6	NA	TRBJ1-1	CASSYPRGGNTEAFF	TGTGCCAGCAGTTACCCCAGGGGCGGGAACACTGAAGCTTTCTTT
TRBD2	TRBV6-6	NA	TRBJ2-3	CASTGRGGGTDTQYF	TGTGCCAGCACCGGCCGGGGAGGGGGCACAGATACGCAGTATTTT
NA	TRBV7-6	few	TRBJ1-1	CASSPREMNTEAFF	TGTGCCAGCAGCCCGCGAGAAATGAACACTGAAGCTTTCTTT
NA	TRBV19	NA	TRBJ2-1	CASSPGQYNEQFF	TGTGCCAGTAGCCCTGGACAGTACAATGAGCAGTTCTTC
TRBD1	TRBV27	NA	TRBJ2-7	CASTPASRTGSYEQYF	TGTGCCAGCACCCCAGCCAGCAGGACAGGATCCTACGAGCAGTACTTC
NA	TRBV30	NA	TRBJ1-5	CAWRDMADNQPQHF	TGTGCCTGGAGAGATATGGCAGACAATCAGCCCCAGCATTTT
TRBD1	TRBV5-1	few	TRBJ1-6	CASSPEGASPLHF	TGCGCCAGCAGCCCCGAGGGGGCCTCACCCCTCCACTTT
NA	TRBV7-3	NA	TRBJ2-3	CASSAHGQLRSTDTQYF	TGTGCCAGCAGCGCGCATGGACAGCTTAGGAGCACAGATACGCAGTATTTT
TRBD2	TRBV29-1	NA	TRBJ2-1	CSVGSGGAIEQFF	TGCAGCGTTGGAAGCGGGGGGGCCATTGAGCAGTTCTTC
NA	TRBV2	NA	TRBJ1-4	CASRWTGANEKLFF	TGTGCCAGCAGATGGACGGGCGCTAATGAAAAACTGTTTTTT
TRBD1	TRBV7-3	NA	TRBJ1-1	CASRGTEEAFF	TGTGCCAGCAGGGGGACAGAAGAAGCTTTCTTT
TRBD1	TRBV5-6	once	TRBJ1-2	CASSLDRGVTGYTF	TGTGCCAGCAGCTTGGACAGGGGAGTGACTGGCTACACCTTC
NA	TRBV6-5	NA	TRBJ1-4	CASSQRRGLEKLFF	TGTGCCAGCAGTCAGCGGCGGGGGCTGGAAAAACTGTTTTTT
NA	TRBV11-2	NA	TRBJ1-6	CASSFANSPLHF	TGTGCCAGCAGCTTCGCTAATTCACCCCTCCACTTT
TRBD1	TRBV5-1	NA	TRBJ1-1	CASSTPPGQGAVGTEAFF	TGCGCCAGCAGCACACCCCCGGGACAGGGGGCAGTGGGAACTGAAGCTTTCTTT
NA	TRBV9	NA	TRBJ1-2	CASSVSAGLGYTF	TGTGCCAGCAGCGTTTCCGCAGGGTTAGGCTACACCTTC
NA	TRBV6-5	few	TRBJ1-2	CASSYSGTRGYTF	TGTGCCAGCAGTTACTCCGGGACGCGAGGCTACACCTTC
NA	TRBV6-1	NA	TRBJ1-2	CASSGSRLGYTF	TGTGCCAGCAGTGGGTCCAGGCTTGGCTACACCTTC
NA	TRBV5-8	NA	TRBJ2-1	CASSLGQGSYNEQFF	TGTGCCAGCAGCTTGGGGCAGGGGTCGTACAATGAGCAGTTCTTC
NA	TRBV4-2	NA	TRBJ2-5	CASSPAAGVGETQYF	TGTGCCAGCAGTCCCGCGGCAGGGGTGGGAGAGACCCAGTACTTC
TRBD2	TRBV19	NA	TRBJ2-2	CASRLAGGPSTGELFF	TGTGCCAGTAGGCTCGCGGGGGGGCCGAGCACCGGGGAGCTGTTTTTT
NA	TRBV5-3	NA	TRBJ1-1	CASSLSQANTEAFF	TGTGCCAGCAGCTTATCACAGGCGAACACTGAAGCTTTCTTT
NA	TRBV5-6	NA	TRBJ1-1	CASSLGTDKAFF	TGTGCCAGCAGCTTGGGTACAGATAAAGCTTTCTTT
NA	TRBV21-1	NA	TRBJ1-2	CASSNEEGAGGYTF	TGTGCCAGCAGCAATGAAGAGGGGGCAGGGGGCTACACCTTC
NA	TRBV28	few	TRBJ1-1	CASGRVLGNTEAFF	TGTGCCAGCGGGAGGGTTCTGGGGAACACTGAAGCTTTCTTT
TRBD1	TRBV25-1	NA	TRBJ1-3	CASSESWGRGLGNTIYF	TGTGCCAGCAGTGAATCCTGGGGCAGGGGGCTTGGAAACACCATATATTTT